The 14 T cell receptor beta chains in this list originate from one sample, sequenced in a study of beta chain features in type 1 diabetes. Their antigens remain unidentified. Overall study results and limits: Moderate yet significant TCRB CDR3 shortening was seen in Type 1 diabetes patients in all four CD4+ subsets.

The investigators reverse transcribed all of the isolated RNA, so they sequenced expressed TCRB transcripts. Here immunoSEQ multiplex PCR was the method, and the copy in TCRdb shows in-frame clones only, minus some. The repertoire holds more than 250,000 clones, with around 20% as singletons. The material sequenced was naive CD4+ T cells from blood. The receptor source for this set is a woman aged 40 to 50 with type 1 diabetes.

Only a few counts were recorded for this clone. V usage is TRBV7-2 and J usage is TRBJ2-7; TRBD2 matches 7 bases. CDR3 length equals 16 residues. Germline CDR1 and CDR2: SGHTA and FQGNSA. J lost 0 bases, V lost 5 bases, and 10 bases had no gene match. CDR3: CASSLAGDVSSYEQYF. CDR3 DNA: TGTGCCAGCAGCCTGGCGGGGGACGTTAGCTCCTACGAGCAGTACTTC.

The table lists this clone with a few counts. The chain employs TRBV29-1 and TRBJ1-2; the D gene is possibly TRBD1 (6 bases). Trimming removed 8 bases from V and 6 bases from J, with 16 bases in between. The CDR3 runs to 12 residues. Germline loops: CDR1 SQVTM, CDR2 ANQGSEA. In DNA form, the CDR3 reads TGCAGCTTCCGCCGGACAGAGGATGGCTACACCTTC. Translating gives CSFRRTEDGYTF. The whole variable domain, remainder taken from reference TRBV29-1 and TRBJ1-2, is SAVISQKPSRDICQRGTSLTIQCQVDSQVTMMFWYRQQPGQSLTLIATANQGSEATYESGFVIDKFPISRPNLTFSTLTVSNMSPEDSSIYLCSFRRTEDGYTFGSGTRLTVV.

V and J are TRBV4-3 and TRBJ1-5; weak D call: TRBD1 (5 bases). Trimming pared 0 bases from V and 2 bases from J, leaving 14 bases between. The CDR3 is made up of 17 amino acids. CDR1 is LGHNA and CDR2 is YSLEER in the germline V gene. In DNA, the CDR3 is TGCGCCAGCAGCCAAGAACCGGGGGTGGTTGGCAATCAGCCCCAGCATTTT. It codes for CASSQEPGVVGNQPQHF.

To note about this clone: Distinct nucleotide sequences in the sample also encode this CDR3. The chain uses TRBV14 and TRBJ2-7, with a possible D match to TRBD2 (5 bases). Trimming cost V 1 base and J 2 bases, with 9 bases left between them. Per germline, CDR1 SGHDN and CDR2 FVKESK. This CDR3 is 14 amino acids long. CDR3 coding DNA: TGTGCCAGCAGCCAAGGAAGGAGGACCTACGAGCAGTACTTC. Its protein product is CASSQGRRTYEQYF.

This clone turned up a few times. The chain is built from TRBV2 and TRBJ1-2, with a possible D match to TRBD1 (6 bases). Trimming shortened V by 7 bases and J by 6 bases, and 18 bases separated the two germline ends. The CDR3 covers 14 residues. CDR1 and CDR2 (germline): SNHLY, FYNNEI. The CDR3, as DNA: TGTGCCAGCACTAAGACAGGAGATGGGGATGGCTACACCTTC. Its translation: CASTKTGDGDGYTF.

The genes are TRBV5-1 and TRBJ2-7; no reliable D call. V was trimmed by 0 bases and J by 5 bases, leaving 9 bases between them. CDR1 and CDR2 from the germline V gene are SGHRS and YFSETQ. This CDR3 region has 13 residues. As DNA, the CDR3 is TGCGCCAGCAGCTTGGCCAGGCTGAACGAGCAGTACTTC. As protein: CASSLARLNEQYF.

This clone was observed a handful of times. This chain connects TRBV30 to TRBJ2-5, with 8 bases identical to TRBD2. Germline CDR1 reads GTSNPN; CDR2 reads SVGIG (reference sequence). This CDR3 contains 14 residues. V shed 5 bases and J 5 bases; nucleotides not matched to a gene: 10. CDR3 sequence reads: CAWGTGTSGETQYF. In DNA form, the CDR3 reads TGTGCCTGGGGAACCGGGACTAGTGGGGAGACCCAGTACTTC.

There are a few counts of this clone. This rearrangement joins TRBV6-5 to TRBJ1-6, with D unclear. The CDR3 covers 15 residues. The V and J ends lost 5 bases and 0 bases respectively, with 8 bases between them. Germline values: CDR1 MNHEY, CDR2 SVGAGI. In DNA form, the CDR3 reads TGTGCCAGCAGTATCGTCCGCTCCTATAATTCACCCCTCCACTTT. Translating gives CASSIVRSYNSPLHF.

This clone turned up a few times. The genes are TRBV14 and TRBJ2-7; 11 bases fit TRBD2. J lost 4 bases, V lost 4 bases, and 3 bases had no gene match. The germline V gene encodes CDR1 SGHDN and CDR2 FVKESK. This CDR3 region has 14 residues. In DNA form, the CDR3 reads TGTGCCAGCAGCCTAGCGGGAGGGTCATACGAGCAGTACTTC. Its protein is CASSLAGGSYEQYF.

This clone was counted between two and nine times. The chain couples TRBV2 to TRBJ2-5; a possible D gene is TRBD1 (5 bases). Germline CDR1 reads SNHLY; CDR2 reads FYNNEI. V lost 8 bases and J lost 1, with 17 bases in between. CDR3 length: 15 amino acids. CDR3 region: CASSPQGEFQETQYF. The CDR3, as DNA: TGTGCCAGCTCCCCCCAAGGGGAATTCCAAGAGACCCAGTACTTC.

V is TRBV7-2 and J is TRBJ1-2; 10 nucleotides align to TRBD1. There are 16 residues in the CDR3. Germline V lookup: CDR1 SGHTA, CDR2 FQGNSA. Trimming cost V 6 bases and J 4 bases; bases outside gene matches: 11. CDR3 coding DNA: TGTGCCAGCAGACGATCCGGGACAGGGGTCGCCTATGGCTACACCTTC. Amino acids: CASRRSGTGVAYGYTF.

This clone appeared a few times. V usage is TRBV7-2 and J usage is TRBJ2-2, with TRBD2 matching over 10 bases. This CDR3 region has 16 residues. Trimming removed 5 bases from V and 5 bases from J; junction bases left unmatched: 8. Germline values: CDR1 SGHTA, CDR2 FQGNSA. The CDR3, as DNA: TGTGCCAGCAGCCCCCGGACTAGCGGATATACCGGGGAGCTGTTTTTT. It codes for CASSPRTSGYTGELFF.

This clone appeared a few times. The J gene is TRBJ2-5, the V gene TRBV11-2; 11 bases are a match to TRBD2. The J segment lost 2 bases and the V segment lost 1 base, leaving 3 bases of the junction unmatched. In germline, CDR1 is SGHAT, CDR2 FQNNGV. The CDR3 is 16 amino acids. The CDR3 nucleotides are TGTGCCAGCAGCTTAGGGGGACTAGCGGATCAAGAGACCCAGTACTTC. As protein: CASSLGGLADQETQYF.

This clone occurred once. V and J are TRBV7-2 and TRBJ2-7; tentatively, D is TRBD1 (5 bases). CDR1 and CDR2 (germline): SGHTA, FQGNSA. The V end lost 5 bases, the J end lost 2 bases, and 10 bases lay between the germline ends. This CDR3 is built from 13 residues. The CDR3 bases are TGTGCCAGCAGCCCCAGGGAACCCTACGAGCAGTACTTC. The encoded protein is CASSPREPYEQYF.